The 30 T cell receptor beta chains below come from one sample, sequenced in a study of CXCR3-negative and CXCR3-positive naive CD8 T cells. TRB cDNA libraries were made by UMI-labeled 5' RACE. TCRdb re-called the 5' RACE reads; every CDR3 protein appears as one record, without DNA. The sample totals around 40,000 distinct CDR3 sequences. Sequencing was carried out using naive CXCR3- CD8+ T cells from blood. Noted subset: CD45RO-CCR7+CD27+CD95- naive CD8+ T cells lacking CXCR3 (TNR3-). The receptors come from a human donor in good health. Some clones in this sample may be carry-over from other donors' samples.

V gene TRBV20-1 combines with J gene TRBJ1-3. CDR3 length equals 13 residues. Germline CDR1 DFQATT, CDR2 SNEGSKA (reference sequence). The CDR3 protein is CSAFGFSGNTIYF.

This sequence joins TRBV12-3 or TRBV12-4 and TRBJ2-7; with no DNA, the TCRdb D assignment of TRBD1 cannot be verified. This CDR3 is built from 12 residues. The CDR3 sequence: CASSPLGYEQYF.

The CDR3 loop reads CASSQNREISNQPQHF. V and J are TRBV4-2 and TRBJ1-5; the TCRdb D gene call, TRBD1, has no DNA to confirm it. The length of the CDR3 is 16 residues. Germline assignment: CDR1 LGHNA and CDR2 YNFKEQ.

V is TRBV4-3 and J is TRBJ1-4. Germline-derived CDR1 and CDR2 are LGHNA and YSLEER. This CDR3 region has 15 residues. The CDR3 region is CASSQAETANEKLFF.

Here the CDR3 reads CASSAPTGLDLANTEAFF. The V and J genes are TRBV7-2 and TRBJ1-1; the TRBD1 assignment by TCRdb is unverifiable without DNA. The germline V gene has CDR1 SGHTA and CDR2 FQGNSA. The CDR3 is 18 residues long.

The genes are TRBV9 and TRBJ1-2; the TRBD1 assignment by TCRdb is unverifiable without DNA. Germline values: CDR1 SGDLS, CDR2 YYNGEE. This CDR3 comprises 14 residues. CDR3 sequence: CASSPGTDNYGYTF. Looking up the rest from reference TRBV9 and TRBJ1-2 gives the full variable domain: DSGVTQTPKHLITATGQRVTLRCSPRSGDLSVYWYQQSLDQGLQFLIQYYNGEERAKGNILERFSAQQFPDLHSELNLSSLELGDSALYFCASSPGTDNYGYTFGSGTRLTVV.

This rearrangement joins TRBV21-1 to TRBJ1-1; TCRdb lists TRBD1, though no DNA is available to test this call. TRBV21-1 is annotated as a pseudogene. The CDR3 is 17 residues long. CDR3 protein: CASSNGRDRGMNTEAFF.

V and J are TRBV12-5 and TRBJ2-7; no DNA is available, so the TRBD1 call from TCRdb remains unchecked. Germline values: CDR1 LGHNT, CDR2 FRNRAP. CDR3 size: 14 residues. CDR3 region: CASLEGTGAYEQYF.

This sequence joins TRBV12-3 or TRBV12-4 and TRBJ2-1; TCRdb picks TRBD1, but there is no DNA to check that call. This CDR3 region has 12 residues. The CDR3 reads CASRSGQGEQFF.

The rearrangement links TRBV5-6 to TRBJ2-1; TCRdb outputs TRBD2, but without DNA this stays unchecked. CDR1 is SGHDT, CDR2 YYEEEE, per germline. This CDR3 is built from 15 residues. The CDR3 reads CASSLASGGTHEQFF.

This chain joins TRBV12-5 and TRBJ2-1; TCRdb's assignment of TRBD1 cannot be checked, as there is no DNA. This CDR3 is built from 16 residues. The V gene's germline CDR1 is LGHNT and CDR2 FRNRAP. CDR3 sequence: CASGSYRGFLPNEQFF.

This rearrangement joins TRBV19 to TRBJ2-1. CDR1 is LNHDA, CDR2 SQIVND, per germline (reference sequence). This CDR3 region has 14 residues. CDR3 in amino acids: CASSTVLSNNEQFF.

V gene TRBV20-1 combines with J gene TRBJ2-1; TCRdb outputs TRBD1, but without DNA this stays unchecked. Germline V gene lookup returns CDR1 DFQATT and CDR2 SNEGSKA (reference sequence). The CDR3 contains 15 residues. CDR3 amino acids: CSALERQSTYNEQFF.

This sequence joins TRBV29-1 and TRBJ2-7. The CDR3 extends over 12 amino acids. Germline loops: CDR1 SQVTM, CDR2 ANQGSEA. The CDR3 loop is CSVVEGIYEQYF.

This sequence joins TRBV9 and TRBJ1-1; TCRdb designates TRBD1, a call that cannot be tested without DNA. Germline V gives CDR1 SGDLS, CDR2 YYNGEE. This CDR3 has 15 amino acids. The CDR3 here is CASSVGGGLGSEAFF.

The chain uses TRBV7-2 and TRBJ2-7; lacking DNA, the TRBD2 call made by TCRdb goes unchecked. CDR1 and CDR2 from the germline V gene are SGHTA and FQGNSA. The CDR3 extends over 13 amino acids. The CDR3 sequence: CASSWGEPYEQYF. Filled out from reference TRBV7-2 and TRBJ2-7, the complete variable domain reads GAGVSQSPSNKVTEKGKDVELRCDPISGHTALYWYRQSLGQGLEFLIYFQGNSAPDKSGLPSDRFSAERTGGSVSTLTIQRTQQEDSAVYLCASSWGEPYEQYFGPGTRLTVT.

V gene TRBV5-6 combines with J gene TRBJ2-5; TCRdb lists TRBD2, though no DNA is available to test this call. The CDR3 has 12 amino acids. From germline, CDR1 is SGHDT and CDR2 YYEEEE. The CDR3 reads CASTGPEGTQYF.

The chain has TRBV20-1 and TRBJ2-7; TCRdb's D gene call, TRBD1, goes unchecked for lack of DNA. Germline CDR1 DFQATT, CDR2 SNEGSKA (reference sequence). The CDR3 length is 15 residues. This CDR3 is CSARLPGTPSYEQYF.

The chain uses TRBV7-9 and TRBJ2-1; with no DNA, the TCRdb D assignment of TRBD2 cannot be verified. This CDR3 has 17 amino acids. Germline values: CDR1 SEHNR, CDR2 FQNEAQ (reference sequence). CDR3: CASSPLPGLAGAQEQFF.

The genes are TRBV5-1 and TRBJ2-2; the TRBD1 assignment by TCRdb is unverifiable without DNA. This CDR3 contains 16 residues. Germline CDR1 reads SGHRS; CDR2 reads YFSETQ. CDR3 sequence reads: CASSSGQGAMAGELFF.

J is TRBJ1-2 and V is TRBV7-9; TCRdb's D call of TRBD1 is untestable without DNA. CDR3 length equals 13 residues. Germline loops: CDR1 SEHNR, CDR2 FQNEAQ (reference sequence). The CDR3 loop is CASSPSNRDGYTF.

The chain couples TRBV12-3 or TRBV12-4 to TRBJ2-1; TCRdb reports TRBD1, a call that lacks DNA to check it against. The CDR3 spans 12 residues. Here the CDR3 reads CASTTGSWEQFF.

The chain uses TRBV5-1 and TRBJ2-3. This CDR3 spans 12 amino acids. The V gene's germline CDR1 is SGHRS and CDR2 YFSETQ. CDR3 in amino acids: CASSLGVDTQYF. Supplemented by reference TRBV5-1 and TRBJ2-3, the full variable domain reads KAGVTQTPRYLIKTRGQQVTLSCSPISGHRSVSWYQQTPGQGLQFLFEYFSETQRNKGNFPGRFSGRQFSNSRSEMNVSTLELGDSALYLCASSLGVDTQYFGPGTRLTVL.

The chain employs TRBV7-2 and TRBJ2-5; TCRdb's D call of TRBD1 is untestable without DNA. The CDR3 is 13 residues long. CDR1 and CDR2 from the germline V gene are SGHTA and FQGNSA. CDR3 in amino acids: CASRPTGEETQYF. The entire variable domain, with the rest obtained from reference TRBV7-2 and TRBJ2-5, is as follows: GAGVSQSPSNKVTEKGKDVELRCDPISGHTALYWYRQSLGQGLEFLIYFQGNSAPDKSGLPSDRFSAERTGGSVSTLTIQRTQQEDSAVYLCASRPTGEETQYFGPGTRLLVL.

This sequence joins TRBV10-3 and TRBJ2-7. Per germline, CDR1 ENHRY and CDR2 SYGVKD. The CDR3 is 13 residues long. CDR3 sequence reads: CAISGAGSYEQYF.

V is TRBV7-6 and J is TRBJ2-6; TCRdb's D gene call, TRBD1, goes unchecked for lack of DNA. The CDR3 extends over 18 amino acids. Germline-derived CDR1 and CDR2 are SGHVS and FNYEAQ. The CDR3 spells CASSPPPGGNSGANVLTF.

The chain has TRBV29-1 and TRBJ2-7; TCRdb designates TRBD2, a call that cannot be tested without DNA. CDR3 size: 14 residues. Germline loops: CDR1 SQVTM, CDR2 ANQGSEA. Here the CDR3 reads CSGLLAGDPYEQYF.

V gene TRBV4-1 combines with J gene TRBJ2-1; as DNA is missing, the TRBD2 call by TCRdb cannot be tested. Germline CDR1 is MGHRA and CDR2 is YSYEKL. The CDR3 has 18 amino acids. CDR3 residues: CASSQDGVSVSSYNEQFF.

The V call is TRBV7-9, the J call TRBJ2-5; TCRdb indicates TRBD1, and absent DNA this call remains unverified. Germline CDR1 reads SEHNR; CDR2 reads FQNEAQ (reference sequence). The CDR3 is made up of 14 amino acids. CDR3 sequence reads: CASSHRVAQETQYF.

This chain uses TRBV4-3 with TRBJ1-2. The CDR3 spans 15 residues. Germline CDR1 LGHNA, CDR2 YSLEER. This CDR3 is CASSQDRGNNYGYTF.